These T cell receptor beta chains were read from a single sample in a study of T cells in Graves' hyperthyroidism and ophthalmopathy. Each CDR3 protein gets one entry after TCRdb re-called the multiplex PCR reads with MiXCR. The sample comprises a few hundred thousand distinct CDR3 sequences, 20% to 25% of which are singletons, and less than 75% rests with the top ten. Sequenced material: blood. The receptor source for this set is a man between 45 and 60 years old with Graves' hyperthyroidism. Both conserved end residues are part of each CDR3. Fields, in order: clone size, D gene, V gene, J gene, CDR3 DNA, CDR3 protein. A D gene is named only where the DNA matches it firmly. Clone size is given for some rows only: seen once, a few or many times, or a class if the clone is expanded.

NA	TRBD2	TRBV7-6	TRBJ2-7	TGTGCCAGCAGCTCAAAGTTCACTAGCGGGAGGCCCGCGGAGGGAGTGTACGAGCAGTACTTC	CASSSKFTSGRPAEGVYEQYF
few	TRBD2	TRBV5-1	TRBJ2-1	TGCGCCAGCAGCTCAGGACTAGCGGGTAATTACAATGAGCAGTTCTTC	CASSSGLAGNYNEQFF
NA	TRBD2	TRBV28	TRBJ2-3	TGTGCCAGCAGGGGACCGGTCGAGCGGGGGGGAGGAGATACGCAGTATTTT	CASRGPVERGGGDTQYF
many	NA	TRBV28	TRBJ1-1	TGTGCCAGCAGTTACAGTGAGAACACTGAAGCTTTCTTT	CASSYSENTEAFF
NA	TRBD2	TRBV30	TRBJ2-1	TGTGCCTGGAGTCCCTTGCGGGAGGTGAATGAGCAGTTCTTC	CAWSPLREVNEQFF
NA	NA	TRBV9	TRBJ2-5	TGTGCCAGCAGCGTAGGTGATAGTCTGTACCAAGAGACCCAGTACTTC	CASSVGDSLYQETQYF
few	NA	TRBV12-3/TRBV12-4	TRBJ1-3	TGTGCCAGCAGGCACAGGGTTAGCTCTGGAAACACCATATATTTT	CASRHRVSSGNTIYF
NA	NA	TRBV13	TRBJ2-3	TGTGCCAGCAGCTTACGCGAACTCACAGATACGCAGTATTTT	CASSLRELTDTQYF
NA	NA	TRBV6-1	TRBJ2-5	TGTGCCAGCGCTACAGGGCAAGAGACCCAGTACTTC	CASATGQETQYF
NA	NA	TRBV30	TRBJ2-5	TGTGCCTGGAGTCCTTTCCCGGAGACCCAGTACTTC	CAWSPFPETQYF
NA	NA	TRBV6-2/TRBV6-3	TRBJ2-5	TGTGCCAGCAGTTATTCCTGGGGAGAGACCCAGTACTTC	CASSYSWGETQYF
few	NA	TRBV14	TRBJ2-3	TGTGCCAGCAGCCCAAGATCGCGGGACGGCGGGCAGTATTTT	CASSPRSRDGGQYF
many	NA	TRBV20-1	TRBJ2-3	TGCAGTGCTAGAGATGAGACTAGGGGGACAGATACGCAGTATTTT	CSARDETRGTDTQYF
few	TRBD2	TRBV27	TRBJ2-7	TGTGCCAGCAGTTCGGGACTAGCCCTCGAGCAGTACTTC	CASSSGLALEQYF
many	NA	TRBV7-8	TRBJ1-5	TGTGCCAGCGGCCTTAGGGGGGGCAATCAGCCCCAGCATTTT	CASGLRGGNQPQHF
NA	NA	TRBV25-1	TRBJ2-5	TGTGCCAGCAGTGAGCCCGGGATGGGTTTCCAAGAGACCCAGTACTTC	CASSEPGMGFQETQYF
few	NA	TRBV3-1	TRBJ1-5	TGTGCCAGCAGCCCCGGGACATATTATCAGCCCCAGCATTTT	CASSPGTYYQPQHF
few	NA	TRBV2	TRBJ1-3	TGTGCCAGCAGGGCCTCACTCGGCTCTGGAAACACCATATATTTT	CASRASLGSGNTIYF
few	NA	TRBV3-1	TRBJ1-2	TGTGCCAGCAGCCCAAAGGGGGTTGGTGGCTACACCTTC	CASSPKGVGGYTF
NA	TRBD1	TRBV12-3/TRBV12-4	TRBJ2-1	TGTGCCAGCAGTATGACAGGGGAGCAGTTCTTC	CASSMTGEQFF
NA	NA	TRBV19	TRBJ2-6	TGTGCCAGTAGTCCTACACTAACTGGGGCCAACGTCCTGACTTTC	CASSPTLTGANVLTF
many	NA	TRBV7-6	TRBJ2-3	TGTGCCAGCGGCCTCGGAGGGTACACAGATACGCAGTATTTT	CASGLGGYTDTQYF
NA	NA	TRBV7-2	TRBJ2-7	TGTGCCACCAGTGACCCGGAACAGAACTCCTACGAGCAGTACTTC	CATSDPEQNSYEQYF
NA	NA	TRBV11-3	TRBJ2-5	TGTGCCAGCAGCTTAGGGGTTACTAGCCTCTTGATCGAGACCCAGTACTTC	CASSLGVTSLLIETQYF
NA	TRBD1	TRBV28	TRBJ1-2	TGTGCCAACAGGGTGGGAGGGACAGGGGAATTCTATGGCTACACCTTC	CANRVGGTGEFYGYTF
few	NA	TRBV7-9	TRBJ1-2	TGTGCCAGCAGCCCCCAAAGGGGTAGCGGCTACACCTTC	CASSPQRGSGYTF
NA	NA	TRBV3-1	TRBJ1-2	TGTGCCAGCAGCCAAGATAGAGGGGTGGTAGGGCGTGGCTACACCTTC	CASSQDRGVVGRGYTF
NA	NA	TRBV2	TRBJ2-1	TGTGCCAGCGCACTAGATGGCTCCTACAATGAGCAGTTCTTC	CASALDGSYNEQFF
NA	NA	TRBV29-1	TRBJ2-1	TGCAGCGTTGAAGATCGGAGGACAGTGAGAGACAATGAGCAGTTCTTC	CSVEDRRTVRDNEQFF
NA	TRBD1	TRBV7-7	TRBJ2-7	TGTGCTAGCAGCCAAGGACAGGGAGACGAGCAGTACTTC	CASSQGQGDEQYF
NA	NA	TRBV11-2	TRBJ1-2	TGTGCCAGCAGCTTAGGGGGTACACAGATCTATGGCTACACCTTC	CASSLGGTQIYGYTF
few	NA	TRBV6-1	TRBJ2-3	TGTGCCAGCAGTGATAGGGCTAGACAACTAAGCACAGATACGCAGTATTTT	CASSDRARQLSTDTQYF
few	TRBD2	TRBV6-1	TRBJ2-5	TGTGCCAGCAGTGAAGCCCTAGCGGGAGAGACCCAGTACTTC	CASSEALAGETQYF
few	NA	TRBV7-3	TRBJ2-1	TGTGCCAGCAGCTTCGGGAATCCTACCTACAATGAGCAGTTCTTC	CASSFGNPTYNEQFF
NA	NA	TRBV18	TRBJ1-1	TGTGCCAGCTCACCATTGGGAGGGGTCACTGAAGCTTTCTTT	CASSPLGGVTEAFF